The following is a T cell receptor beta chain sequence with its context. This CDR3 is 16 amino acids long. Per germline, CDR1 SNHLY and CDR2 FYNNEI. J gave up 0 bases and V 4 bases, and 6 bases lay outside the gene matches. This sample was included in a study of blood T cell repertoires in COVID-19. Study at large: Sources were T cells, B-cell-depleted T cells, or PBMCs; the material itself was cDNA or gDNA.

Participant ages covered roughly 18 to 89 years across 20 to 25 US areas. Categorization into cohorts depended on clinical history that participants reported. Symptom resolution, clearance, or two negative PCRs marked the recovered donors of Cohort 3. Sequencing used immunoSEQ multiplex PCR; TCRdb keeps in-frame clones, though not all of them. The sample holds fewer than 400,000 clones, 80% to 90% seen once. The sequence was collected from a woman in her forties or fifties who had recovered from COVID-19. The V gene is TRBV2, the J gene TRBJ1-3; 7 bases line up with TRBD1. The sample was PBMCs or T cells enriched from blood (not recorded which). The CDR3, as DNA: TGTGCCAGCAGTGGACAGGGACCGAGCTCTGGAAACACCATATATTTT. It is translated as CASSGQGPSSGNTIYF.